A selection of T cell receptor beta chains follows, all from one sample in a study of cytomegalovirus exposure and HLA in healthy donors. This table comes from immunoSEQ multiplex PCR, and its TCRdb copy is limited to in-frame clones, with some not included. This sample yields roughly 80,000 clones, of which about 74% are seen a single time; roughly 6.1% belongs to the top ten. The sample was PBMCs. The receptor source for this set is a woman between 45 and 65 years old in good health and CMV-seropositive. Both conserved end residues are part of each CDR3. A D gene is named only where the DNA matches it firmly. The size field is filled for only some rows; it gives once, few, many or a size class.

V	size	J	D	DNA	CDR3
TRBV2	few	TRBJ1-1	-	TGTGCCAGCAGTGACGTACAGGCCAGGAACACTGAAGCTTTCTTT	CASSDVQARNTEAFF
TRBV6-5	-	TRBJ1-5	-	TGTGCCAGCAACTCCGGGACATATCCCAATCAGCCCCAGCATTTT	CASNSGTYPNQPQHF
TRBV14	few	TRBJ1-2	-	TGTGCCAGCAGTCGAACAGGGCCTGCGTATGGCTACACCTTC	CASSRTGPAYGYTF
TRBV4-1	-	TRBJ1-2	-	TGCGCCAGCAGCCAAGCGGGGGTTATGGATGGCTACACCTTC	CASSQAGVMDGYTF
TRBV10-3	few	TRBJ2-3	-	TGTGCCCTAAGAGCAACGGGGATTAGCACAGATACGCAGTATTTT	CALRATGISTDTQYF
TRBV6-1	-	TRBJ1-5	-	TGTGCCAGCAGTGAAGGCGCGGGGGGAGGACAGCCCCAGCATTTT	CASSEGAGGGQPQHF
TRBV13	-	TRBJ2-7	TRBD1	TGTGCCAGCAGCCCTGGGACAGGGAACTCCTACGAGCAGTACTTC	CASSPGTGNSYEQYF
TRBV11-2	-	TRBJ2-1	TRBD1	TGTGCCAGCAGCCGGAACAGGGGGCCCTACAATGAGCAGTTCTTC	CASSRNRGPYNEQFF
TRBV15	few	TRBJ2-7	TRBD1	TGTGCCACCAGCCCCCGGGACAGGTTTGGCGGTTCGTTTGACGAGCAGTACTTC	CATSPRDRFGGSFDEQYF
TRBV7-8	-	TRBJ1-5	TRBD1	TGTGCCAGCAGCCGAGGACAGGGGAGCAATCAGCCCCAGCATTTT	CASSRGQGSNQPQHF
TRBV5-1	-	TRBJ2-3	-	TGCGCCAGCAGCTTGGAGGGCCGGGGAGATACGCAGTATTTT	CASSLEGRGDTQYF
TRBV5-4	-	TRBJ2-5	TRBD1	TGTGCCAGCAGCTTGCCGCCGACAGGGGTCGGGGAGACCCAGTACTTC	CASSLPPTGVGETQYF
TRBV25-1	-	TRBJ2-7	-	TGTGCCAGCAGTGATACTATCTCCTACGAGCAGTACTTC	CASSDTISYEQYF
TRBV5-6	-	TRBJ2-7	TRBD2	TGTGCCAGCAGCTTGGCGGGAGGGGATTACGAGCAGTACTTC	CASSLAGGDYEQYF
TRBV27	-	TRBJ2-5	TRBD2	TGTGCCAGCAGCCCGGGCTTTAGCGGGAGGCAAGAGACCCAGTACTTC	CASSPGFSGRQETQYF
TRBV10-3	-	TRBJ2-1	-	TGTGCCATCAGTCAAGGTACTAGTAGTAGCAATGAGCAGTTCTTC	CAISQGTSSSNEQFF
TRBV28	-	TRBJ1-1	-	TGTGCCAGCATACCAGCGTCGAGGGAACCTGAAGCTTTCTTT	CASIPASREPEAFF
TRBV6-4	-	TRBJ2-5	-	TGTGCCAGCAGTGACGGGCGGGACCAAGAGACCCAGTACTTC	CASSDGRDQETQYF
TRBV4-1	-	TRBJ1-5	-	TGCGCCAGCAGCCAATTCTTCAGAAGCAATCAGCCCCAGCATTTT	CASSQFFRSNQPQHF
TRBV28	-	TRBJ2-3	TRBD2	TGTGCCAGCAGTCGCCCCCCCACTAGCGTAGACACAGATACGCAGTATTTT	CASSRPPTSVDTDTQYF
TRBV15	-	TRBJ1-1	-	TGTGCCACCAGCAGAGATTTGGCGGGGAACACTGAAGCTTTCTTT	CATSRDLAGNTEAFF
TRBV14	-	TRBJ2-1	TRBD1	TGTGCCAGCAGCCTCATAGGTCAGGGGGCTCGGAATGAGCAGTTCTTC	CASSLIGQGARNEQFF
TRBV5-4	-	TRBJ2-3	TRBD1	TGTGCCAGCAGCTCCCGGGACAGGGGGCGCACAGATACGCAGTATTTT	CASSSRDRGRTDTQYF
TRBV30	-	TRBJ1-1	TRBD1	TGTGCCTGGGACAGGGCTCAGAACACTGAAGCTTTCTTT	CAWDRAQNTEAFF
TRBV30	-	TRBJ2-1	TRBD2	TGTGCCTGGAGTTCCGGGACTAGCGGCTACAATGAGCAGTTCTTC	CAWSSGTSGYNEQFF
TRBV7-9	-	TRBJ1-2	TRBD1	TGTGCCAGCAGCTCTAGGGACAGGGGGCGGTTTGGCTACACCTTC	CASSSRDRGRFGYTF
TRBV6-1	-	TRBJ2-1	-	TGTGCCAGCAGTCCCGCCGGGACTTTCAATGAGCAGTTCTTC	CASSPAGTFNEQFF
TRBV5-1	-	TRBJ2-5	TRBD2	TGCGCCAGCAGCCCAATGGACCCATATAGCGGGAGGGTCCAAGAGACCCAGTACTTC	CASSPMDPYSGRVQETQYF
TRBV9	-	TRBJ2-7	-	TGTGCCAGCAGCGTATCCACGGGGACAACCTACGAGCAGTACTTC	CASSVSTGTTYEQYF
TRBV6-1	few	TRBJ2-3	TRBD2	TGTGCCAGCAACCCAAGCGGGAGGGCAACGGATACGCAGTATTTT	CASNPSGRATDTQYF
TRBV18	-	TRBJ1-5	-	TGTGCCAGCTCACCAGAGGGACAAGACAATCAGCCCCAGCATTTT	CASSPEGQDNQPQHF
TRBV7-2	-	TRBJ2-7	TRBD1	TGTGCCAGCAGCTACAGCAGGCAGGGGGCGCGGGAGCAGTACTTC	CASSYSRQGAREQYF
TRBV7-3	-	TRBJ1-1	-	TGTGCCAGCAGCATGACAGGTCGCCCAGAGGGATCTGAAGCTTTCTTT	CASSMTGRPEGSEAFF
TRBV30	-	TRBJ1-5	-	TGTGCCTGGAGAACAGGATCTACGAGCAATCAGCCCCAGCATTTT	CAWRTGSTSNQPQHF
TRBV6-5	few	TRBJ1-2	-	TGTGCCAGCACCCAAGACAGATTCAATGGCTACACCTTC	CASTQDRFNGYTF
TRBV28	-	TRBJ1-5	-	TGTGCCAGCACCGGAGGGGACGGAAGGAGGCCCCAGCATTTT	CASTGGDGRRPQHF
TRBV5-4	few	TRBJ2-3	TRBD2	TGTGCCAGCAGCTTGGGACTAGCGGGAGCCGCACGAGATACGCAGTATTTT	CASSLGLAGAARDTQYF
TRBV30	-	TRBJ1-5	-	TGTGCCTGGAGTGTAGCGGGTTTTTCGCCCCAGCATTTT	CAWSVAGFSPQHF
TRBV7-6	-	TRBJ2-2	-	TGTGCCAGCAGCCCCCAGGGCGCGAACACCGGGGAGCTGTTTTTT	CASSPQGANTGELFF
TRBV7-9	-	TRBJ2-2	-	TGTGCCAGCAGCTTGCGGGGCGGGGAGCTGTTTTTT	CASSLRGGELFF
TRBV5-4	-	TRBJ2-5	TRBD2	TGTGCCAGCAGCCCGACTAGCGGGCGCCAAGAGACCCAGTACTTC	CASSPTSGRQETQYF
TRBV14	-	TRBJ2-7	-	TGTGCCAGCAGCCAATTACCATCCCAGGGCGAGCAGTACTTC	CASSQLPSQGEQYF
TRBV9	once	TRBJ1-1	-	TGTGCCAGCAGCGTAGCTACGGGGGGTTACACTGAAGCTTTCTTT	CASSVATGGYTEAFF
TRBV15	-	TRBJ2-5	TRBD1	TGTGCCACCAGACACGGACAGGGGACGGAGACCCAGTACTTC	CATRHGQGTETQYF
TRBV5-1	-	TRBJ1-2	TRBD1	TGCGCCAGCAGCGAGGGACAGTCCTATGGCTACACCTTC	CASSEGQSYGYTF